This T cell receptor beta chain stems from a study of blood T cell repertoires in COVID-19. Study overall: Whether acute or convalescent, the COVID-19 samples came from the United States, Italy and Spain. T cells, B-cell-depleted T cells, or PBMCs provided the cDNA or gDNA that served as material.

Per the study methods: Amplification of reference gene primers was used by the study to estimate nucleated cell counts. Here immunoSEQ multiplex PCR was the method, and the copy in TCRdb shows in-frame clones only, minus some. The V and J calls and the clone size are those of that table, but D and trimming were determined from the DNA. The sample shows 170,000 or so clones, around 87% of them seen only once. Germline assignment: CDR1 MNHEY and CDR2 SMNVEV (reference sequence). The V and J ends lost 2 bases and 1 base respectively, with 14 bases between them. The CDR3 spans 16 residues. This TCR came from a woman between 18 and 29 years old who had recovered from COVID-19. The sequencing input was peripheral blood. This chain uses TRBV27 with TRBJ1-2; D unresolved. The CDR3: CASSLTRPYINYGYTF. The CDR3 nucleotides are TGTGCCAGCAGTTTAACGCGCCCCTATATTAACTATGGCTACACCTTC.